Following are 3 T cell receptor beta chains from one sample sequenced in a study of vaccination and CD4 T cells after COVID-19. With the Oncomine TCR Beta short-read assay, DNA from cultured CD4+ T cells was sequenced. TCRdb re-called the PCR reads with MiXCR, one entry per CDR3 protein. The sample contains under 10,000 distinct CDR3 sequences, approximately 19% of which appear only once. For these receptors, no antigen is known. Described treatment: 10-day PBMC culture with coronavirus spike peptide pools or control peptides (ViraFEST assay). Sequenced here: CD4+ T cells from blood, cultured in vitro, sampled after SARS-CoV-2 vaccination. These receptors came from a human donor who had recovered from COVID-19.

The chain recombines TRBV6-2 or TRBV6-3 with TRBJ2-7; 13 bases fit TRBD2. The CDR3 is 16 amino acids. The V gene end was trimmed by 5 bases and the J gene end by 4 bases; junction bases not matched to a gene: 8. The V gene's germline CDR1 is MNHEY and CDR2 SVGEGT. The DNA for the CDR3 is TGTGCCAGCAGTATCGGGACTAGCGGGACCAGGTACGAGCAGTACTTC. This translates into CASSIGTSGTRYEQYF.

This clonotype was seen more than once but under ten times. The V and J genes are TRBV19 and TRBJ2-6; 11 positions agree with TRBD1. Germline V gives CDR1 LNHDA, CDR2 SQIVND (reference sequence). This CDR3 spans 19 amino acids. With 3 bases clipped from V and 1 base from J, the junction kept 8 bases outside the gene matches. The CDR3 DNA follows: TGTGCCAGTAGTATCAGGACAGGGGGCCCCCCTTCTGGGGCCAACGTCCTGACTTTC. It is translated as CASSIRTGGPPSGANVLTF.

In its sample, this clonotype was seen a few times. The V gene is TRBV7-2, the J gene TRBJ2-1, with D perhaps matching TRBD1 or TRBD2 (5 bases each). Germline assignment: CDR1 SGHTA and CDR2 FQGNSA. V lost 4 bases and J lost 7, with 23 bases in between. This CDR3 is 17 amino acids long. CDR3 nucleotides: TGTGCCAGCAGCTCCGAATCCGGGGCACGCCTTGGGAATGAGCAGTTCTTC. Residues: CASSSESGARLGNEQFF.